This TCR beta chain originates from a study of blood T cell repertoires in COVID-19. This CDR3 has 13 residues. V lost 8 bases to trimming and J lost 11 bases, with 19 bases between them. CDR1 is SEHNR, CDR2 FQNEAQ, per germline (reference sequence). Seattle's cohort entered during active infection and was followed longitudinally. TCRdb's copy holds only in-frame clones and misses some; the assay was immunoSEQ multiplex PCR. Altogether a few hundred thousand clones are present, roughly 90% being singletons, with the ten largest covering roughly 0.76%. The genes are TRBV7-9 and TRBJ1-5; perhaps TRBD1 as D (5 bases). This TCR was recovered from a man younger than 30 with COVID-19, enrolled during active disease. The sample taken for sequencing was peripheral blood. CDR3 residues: CASAGGPPGAQHF. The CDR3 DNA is TGTGCCAGCGCCGGGGGTCCTCCCGGGGCCCAGCATTTT.